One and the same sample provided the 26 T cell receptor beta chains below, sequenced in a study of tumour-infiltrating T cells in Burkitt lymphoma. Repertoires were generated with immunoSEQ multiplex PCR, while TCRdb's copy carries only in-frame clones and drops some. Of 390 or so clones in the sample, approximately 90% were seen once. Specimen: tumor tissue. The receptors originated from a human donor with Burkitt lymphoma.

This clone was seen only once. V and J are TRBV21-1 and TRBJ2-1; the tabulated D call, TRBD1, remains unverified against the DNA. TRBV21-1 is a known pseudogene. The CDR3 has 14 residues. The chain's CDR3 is CASSKGTGENEQFF. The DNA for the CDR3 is TGTGCCAGCAGCAAAGGAACAGGGGAGAATGAGCAGTTCTTC.

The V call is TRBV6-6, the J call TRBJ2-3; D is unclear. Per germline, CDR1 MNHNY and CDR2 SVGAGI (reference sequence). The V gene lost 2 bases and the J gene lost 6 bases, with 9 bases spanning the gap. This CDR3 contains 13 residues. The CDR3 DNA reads TGTGCCAGCAGTTACCCCCCATTCGATACGCAGTATTTT. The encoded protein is CASSYPPFDTQYF.

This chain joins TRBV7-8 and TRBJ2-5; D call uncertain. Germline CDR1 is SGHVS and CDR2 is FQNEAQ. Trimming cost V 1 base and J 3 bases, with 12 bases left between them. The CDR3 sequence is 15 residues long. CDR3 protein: CASSLVGSWEETQYF. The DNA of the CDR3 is TGTGCCAGCAGCTTAGTGGGAAGTTGGGAAGAGACCCAGTACTTC.

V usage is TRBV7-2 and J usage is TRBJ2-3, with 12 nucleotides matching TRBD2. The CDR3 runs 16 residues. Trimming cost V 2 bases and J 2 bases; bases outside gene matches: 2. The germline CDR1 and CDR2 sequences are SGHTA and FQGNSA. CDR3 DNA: TGTGCCAGCAGCTTACTAGCGGGGGGGTTCACAGATACGCAGTATTTT. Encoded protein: CASSLLAGGFTDTQYF.

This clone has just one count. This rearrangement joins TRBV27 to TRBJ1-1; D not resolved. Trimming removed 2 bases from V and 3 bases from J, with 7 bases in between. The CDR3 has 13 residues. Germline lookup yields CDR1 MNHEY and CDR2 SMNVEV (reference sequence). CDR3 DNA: TGTGCCAGCAGTTTAGAATGGTACACTGAAGCTTTCTTT. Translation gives CASSLEWYTEAFF.

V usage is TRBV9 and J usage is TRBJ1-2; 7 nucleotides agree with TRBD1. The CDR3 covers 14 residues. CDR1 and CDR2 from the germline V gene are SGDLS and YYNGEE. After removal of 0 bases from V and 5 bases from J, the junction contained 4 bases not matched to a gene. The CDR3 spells CASSVGTGGYGYTF. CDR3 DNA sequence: TGTGCCAGCAGCGTAGGGACAGGAGGATATGGCTACACCTTC.

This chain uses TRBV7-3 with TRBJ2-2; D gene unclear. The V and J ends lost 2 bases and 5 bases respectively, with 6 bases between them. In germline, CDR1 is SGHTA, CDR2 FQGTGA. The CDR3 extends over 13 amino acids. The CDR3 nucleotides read TGTGCCAGCAGCTTATCGGGTACCGGGGAGCTGTTTTTT. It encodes CASSLSGTGELFF.

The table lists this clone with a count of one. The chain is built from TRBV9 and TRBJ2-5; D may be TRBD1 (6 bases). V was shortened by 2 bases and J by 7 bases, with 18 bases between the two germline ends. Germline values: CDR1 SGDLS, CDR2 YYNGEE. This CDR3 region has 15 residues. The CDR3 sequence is CASSVSWGQYLTQYF. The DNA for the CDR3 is TGTGCCAGCAGCGTTTCATGGGGGCAGTATCTGACCCAGTACTTC.

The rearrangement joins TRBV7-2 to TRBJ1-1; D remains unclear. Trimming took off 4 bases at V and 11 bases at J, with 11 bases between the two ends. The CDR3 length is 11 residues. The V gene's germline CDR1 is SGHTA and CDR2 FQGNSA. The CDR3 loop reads CASSSVRSAFF. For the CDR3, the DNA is TGTGCCAGCAGCTCAGTAAGGAGCGCTTTCTTT.

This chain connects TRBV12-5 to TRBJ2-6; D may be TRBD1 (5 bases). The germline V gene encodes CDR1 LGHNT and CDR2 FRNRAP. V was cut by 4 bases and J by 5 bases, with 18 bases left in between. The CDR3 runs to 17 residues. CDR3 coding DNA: TGTGCTAGTGGTTCCACATCAGGACAAAGTCGGGCCAACGTCCTGACTTTC. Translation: CASGSTSGQSRANVLTF.

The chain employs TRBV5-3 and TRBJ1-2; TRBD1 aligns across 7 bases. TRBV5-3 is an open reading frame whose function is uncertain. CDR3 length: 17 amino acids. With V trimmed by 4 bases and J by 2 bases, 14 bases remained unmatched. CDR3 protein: CARSPLGGTVKNYGYTF. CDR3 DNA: TGTGCCAGAAGCCCTTTAGGAGGGACAGTGAAAAACTATGGCTACACCTTC.

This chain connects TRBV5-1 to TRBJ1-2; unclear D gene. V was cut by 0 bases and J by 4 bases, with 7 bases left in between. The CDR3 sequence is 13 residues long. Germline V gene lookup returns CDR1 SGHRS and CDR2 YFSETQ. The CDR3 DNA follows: TGCGCCAGCAGCTTGGAGGGTCCCTATGGCTACACCTTC. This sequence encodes CASSLEGPYGYTF.

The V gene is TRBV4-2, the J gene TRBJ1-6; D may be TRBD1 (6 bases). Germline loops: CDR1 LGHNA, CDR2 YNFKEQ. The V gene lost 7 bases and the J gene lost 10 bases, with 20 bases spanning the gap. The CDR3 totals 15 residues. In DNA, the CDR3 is TGTGCCAGCAAACGGGGGGCGGCGATGGGGTCACCCCTCCACTTT. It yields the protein CASKRGAAMGSPLHF.

CDR3 amino acids: CASSPGFGETQYF. As DNA, the CDR3 is TGTGCCAGCAGCCCGGGGTTTGGAGAGACCCAGTACTTC. The J gene is TRBJ2-5, the V gene TRBV5-6; D possibly corresponds to TRBD2 (5 bases). The CDR3 length is 13 residues. Germline CDR1 is SGHDT and CDR2 is YYEEEE. Deletions cut 4 bases from V and 4 bases from J, with 11 bases between.

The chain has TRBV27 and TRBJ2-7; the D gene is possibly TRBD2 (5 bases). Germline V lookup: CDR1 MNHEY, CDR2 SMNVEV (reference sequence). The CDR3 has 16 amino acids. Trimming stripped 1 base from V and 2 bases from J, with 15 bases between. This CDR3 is CASSLYTGIVPYEQYF. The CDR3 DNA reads TGTGCCAGCAGTTTATATACCGGGATAGTTCCCTACGAGCAGTACTTC.

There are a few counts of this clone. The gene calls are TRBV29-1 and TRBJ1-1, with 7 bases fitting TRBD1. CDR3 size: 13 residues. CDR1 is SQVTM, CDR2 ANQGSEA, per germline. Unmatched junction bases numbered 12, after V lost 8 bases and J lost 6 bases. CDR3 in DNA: TGCAGCTCCCAGGGGGGGCGCAGGGCTGAAGCTTTCTTT. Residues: CSSQGGRRAEAFF. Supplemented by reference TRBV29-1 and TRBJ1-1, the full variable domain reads SAVISQKPSRDICQRGTSLTIQCQVDSQVTMMFWYRQQPGQSLTLIATANQGSEATYESGFVIDKFPISRPNLTFSTLTVSNMSPEDSSIYLCSSQGGRRAEAFFGQGTRLTVV.

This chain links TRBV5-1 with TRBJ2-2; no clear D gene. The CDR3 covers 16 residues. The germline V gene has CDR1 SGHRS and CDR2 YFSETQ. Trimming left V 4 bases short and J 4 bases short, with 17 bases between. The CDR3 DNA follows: TGCGCCAGCAGCCCTGGGGATAGGGCCGGCACCGGGGAGCTGTTTTTT. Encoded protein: CASSPGDRAGTGELFF. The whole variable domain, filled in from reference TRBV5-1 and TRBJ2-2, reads KAGVTQTPRYLIKTRGQQVTLSCSPISGHRSVSWYQQTPGQGLQFLFEYFSETQRNKGNFPGRFSGRQFSNSRSEMNVSTLELGDSALYLCASSPGDRAGTGELFFGEGSRLTVL.

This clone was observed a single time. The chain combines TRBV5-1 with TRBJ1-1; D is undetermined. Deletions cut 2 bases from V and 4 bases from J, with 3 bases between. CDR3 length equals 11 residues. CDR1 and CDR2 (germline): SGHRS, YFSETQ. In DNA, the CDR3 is TGCGCCAGCAGCTTTGGCACTGAAGCTTTCTTT. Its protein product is CASSFGTEAFF.

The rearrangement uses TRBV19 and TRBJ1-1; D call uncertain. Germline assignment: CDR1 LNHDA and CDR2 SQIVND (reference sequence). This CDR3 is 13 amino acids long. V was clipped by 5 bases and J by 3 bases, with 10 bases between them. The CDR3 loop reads CASSLNGDTEAFF. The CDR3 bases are TGTGCCAGTAGTCTTAACGGGGACACTGAAGCTTTCTTT.

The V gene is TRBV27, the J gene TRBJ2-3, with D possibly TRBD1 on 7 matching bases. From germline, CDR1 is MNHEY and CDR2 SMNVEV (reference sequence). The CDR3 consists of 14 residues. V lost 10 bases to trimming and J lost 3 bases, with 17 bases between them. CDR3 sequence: CANSLSGGTDTQYF. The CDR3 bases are TGTGCCAACAGCTTATCAGGGGGGACAGATACGCAGTATTTT.

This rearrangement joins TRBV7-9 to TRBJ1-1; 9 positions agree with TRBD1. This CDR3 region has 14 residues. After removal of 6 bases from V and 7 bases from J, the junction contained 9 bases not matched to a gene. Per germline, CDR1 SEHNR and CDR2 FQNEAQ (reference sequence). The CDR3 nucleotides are TGTGCCAGCAGATCAACGACAGGGGGGGGTGAAGCTTTCTTT. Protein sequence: CASRSTTGGGEAFF.

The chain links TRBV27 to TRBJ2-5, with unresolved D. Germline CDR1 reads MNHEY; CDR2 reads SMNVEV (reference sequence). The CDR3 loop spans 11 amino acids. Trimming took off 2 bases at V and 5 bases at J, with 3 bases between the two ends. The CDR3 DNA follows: TGTGCCAGCAGTTTAGGGGAGACCCAGTACTTC. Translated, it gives CASSLGETQYF.

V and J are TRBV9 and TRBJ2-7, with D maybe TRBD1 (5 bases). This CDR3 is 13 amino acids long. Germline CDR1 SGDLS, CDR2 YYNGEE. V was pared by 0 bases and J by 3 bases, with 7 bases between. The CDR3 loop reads CASSVAQGYEQYF. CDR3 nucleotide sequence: TGTGCCAGCAGCGTAGCTCAGGGCTACGAGCAGTACTTC.

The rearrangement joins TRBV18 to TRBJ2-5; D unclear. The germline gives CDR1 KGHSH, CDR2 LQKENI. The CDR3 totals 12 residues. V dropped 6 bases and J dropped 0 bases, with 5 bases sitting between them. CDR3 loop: CASSSYQETQYF. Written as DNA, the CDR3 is TGTGCCAGCTCCTCGTACCAAGAGACCCAGTACTTC.

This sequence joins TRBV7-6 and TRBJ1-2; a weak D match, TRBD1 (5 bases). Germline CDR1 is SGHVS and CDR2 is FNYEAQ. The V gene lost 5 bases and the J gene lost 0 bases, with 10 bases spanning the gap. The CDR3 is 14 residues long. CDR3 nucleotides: TGTGCCAGCAGCCCCCACAGGCCTAACTATGGCTACACCTTC. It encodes CASSPHRPNYGYTF.

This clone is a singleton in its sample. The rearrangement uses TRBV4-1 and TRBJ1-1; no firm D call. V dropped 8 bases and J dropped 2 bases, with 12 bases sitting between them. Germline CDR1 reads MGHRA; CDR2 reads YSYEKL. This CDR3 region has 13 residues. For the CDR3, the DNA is TGCGCCAGCCGCCTTTCGTTAAACACTGAAGCTTTCTTT. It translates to CASRLSLNTEAFF.